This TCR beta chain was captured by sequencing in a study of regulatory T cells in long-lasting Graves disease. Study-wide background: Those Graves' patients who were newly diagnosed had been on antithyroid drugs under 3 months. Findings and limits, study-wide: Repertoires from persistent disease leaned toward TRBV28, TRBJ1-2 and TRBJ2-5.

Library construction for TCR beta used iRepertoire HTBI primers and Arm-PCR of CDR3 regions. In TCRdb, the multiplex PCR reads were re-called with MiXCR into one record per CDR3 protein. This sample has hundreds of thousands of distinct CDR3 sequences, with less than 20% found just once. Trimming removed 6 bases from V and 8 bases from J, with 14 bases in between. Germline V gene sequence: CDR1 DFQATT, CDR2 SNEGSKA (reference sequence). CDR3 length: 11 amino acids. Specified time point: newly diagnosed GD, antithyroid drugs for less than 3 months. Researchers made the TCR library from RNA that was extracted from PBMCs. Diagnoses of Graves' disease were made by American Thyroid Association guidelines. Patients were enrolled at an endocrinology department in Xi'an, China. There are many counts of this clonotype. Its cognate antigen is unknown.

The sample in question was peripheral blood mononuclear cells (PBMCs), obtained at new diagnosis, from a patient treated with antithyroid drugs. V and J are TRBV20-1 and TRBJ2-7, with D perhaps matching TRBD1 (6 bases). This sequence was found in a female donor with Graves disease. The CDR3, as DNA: TGCAGTGCGGTGCTCGGGGACAAGCAGTACTTC. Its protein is CSAVLGDKQYF.